The clone carrying this T cell receptor (beta chain) occurred a few times. Antigen unknown. This sample stems from a study of cytomegalovirus exposure and HLA in healthy donors. Study-level points and caveats: Cytomegalovirus association was listed for under 200 TCR beta chains. When a later analysis was performed, an Asian-associated ancestry cluster reportedly had fewer N-insertions than the roughly 700-donor mean. V- and J-gene trimming in TCR beta was tied to a missense DCLRE1C variant by an analysis performed later. The sole available immune exposure information was CMV serostatus.

Vbeta (60) and Jbeta (13) primers were used in the PCR. Repertoires were generated with immunoSEQ multiplex PCR, while TCRdb's copy carries only in-frame clones and drops some. The table has about 160,000 clones, around nine tenths seen once; the top ten hold 0.85% to 1%. Germline V gene data show CDR1 as LNHDA and CDR2 as SQIVND (reference sequence). CDR3 length equals 13 residues. Trimming removed 3 bases from V and 3 bases from J, with 6 bases in between. Sequencing input: PBMCs. The receptor comes from a woman between 25 and 40 years old in good health and CMV-seronegative. The chain couples TRBV19 to TRBJ1-5; possible D gene TRBD1, 5 bases. The CDR3 DNA is TGTGCCAGTAGTATGACAGTCAATCAGCCCCAGCATTTT. Its translation: CASSMTVNQPQHF.